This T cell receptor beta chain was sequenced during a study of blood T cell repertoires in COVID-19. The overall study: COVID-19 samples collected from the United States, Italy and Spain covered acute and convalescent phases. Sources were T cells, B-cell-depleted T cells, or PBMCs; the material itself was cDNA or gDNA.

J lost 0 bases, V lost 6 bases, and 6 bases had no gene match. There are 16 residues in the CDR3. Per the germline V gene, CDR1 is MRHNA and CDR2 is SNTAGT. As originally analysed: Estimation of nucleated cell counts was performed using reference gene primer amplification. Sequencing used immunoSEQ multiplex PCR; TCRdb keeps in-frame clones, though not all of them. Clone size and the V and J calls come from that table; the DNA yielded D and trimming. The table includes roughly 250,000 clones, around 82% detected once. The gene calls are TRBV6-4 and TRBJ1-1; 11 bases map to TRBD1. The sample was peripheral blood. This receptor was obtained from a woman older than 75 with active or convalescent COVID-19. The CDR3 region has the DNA TGTGCCAGCAGCAAAGGGACAGGGGGTTTGAACACTGAAGCTTTCTTT. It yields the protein CASSKGTGGLNTEAFF.